This entry features one TCR beta chain sequence. The antigen is unknown. Sequencing used immunoSEQ multiplex PCR; TCRdb keeps in-frame clones, though not all of them. Seen here are 95,000 to 130,000 clones, about 91% observed once, and the top ten hold roughly 1.5%. The germline gives CDR1 KGHDR, CDR2 SFDVKD. The CDR3 is 13 amino acids. Trimming at V came to 10 bases and at J to 0 bases, leaving 1 base not matched to a gene. These data originate in a study of T cell responses to AZD1222 COVID-19 vaccine. The study's findings and limits: Repertoires were collected only later (after the peak T cell response had occurred). Most donors were white British and more were female, and clonal diversity was possibly underestimated. Across spike, vaccine-associated CD4 TCRs were found, dominant at 160-218 and 743-854.

The source material was peripheral blood, sampled 28 days after the second AZD1222 dose. The TCR sequence derives from an adult who received the AZD1222 COVID-19 vaccine. The chain has TRBV24-1 and TRBJ2-3; 9 bases fit TRBD1. In DNA form, the CDR3 reads TGTGCCACGGACAGGGGTAGCACAGATACGCAGTATTTT. It is translated as CATDRGSTDTQYF.